This TCR beta chain was recovered during a study of shared clonotypes between healthy human individuals. Notes on the study in general: For naive CD4 cells, around 5% of clonotypes were shared across a handful of donors. Generally, naive subsets (rather than memory subsets) showed larger estimated richness.

In regard to this clone: Its antigen remains unknown.

The CDR3 covers 13 residues. Germline values: CDR1 SGHNT, CDR2 YYREEE (reference sequence). Trimming took off 0 bases at V and 6 bases at J, with 9 bases between the two ends. Only in-frame clones appear in the TCRdb table, and some are missing; sequencing was by immunoSEQ multiplex PCR. The sample has about 2.3 million clones, about 90% seen once. The rearrangement joins TRBV5-4 to TRBJ1-1; no firm D call. The sequence was collected from a man aged 18-30 years in good health. Some clones in this sample may be carry-over from other donors' samples. Sequenced material: naive CD4+ T cells from PBMCs. Subset meaning: CD45RA+ positively selected. The CDR3 protein is CASSLGGTAEAFF. CDR3 DNA: TGTGCCAGCAGCTTGGGGGGAACGGCTGAAGCTTTCTTT.